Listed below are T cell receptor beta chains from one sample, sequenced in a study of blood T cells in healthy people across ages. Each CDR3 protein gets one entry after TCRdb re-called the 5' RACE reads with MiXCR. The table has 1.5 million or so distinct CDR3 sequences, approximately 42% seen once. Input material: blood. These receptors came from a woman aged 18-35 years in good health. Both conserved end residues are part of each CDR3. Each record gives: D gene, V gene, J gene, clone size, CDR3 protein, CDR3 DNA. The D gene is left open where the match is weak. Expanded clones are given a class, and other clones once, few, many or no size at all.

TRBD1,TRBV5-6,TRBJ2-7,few,CASSFWDRVNEQYF,TGTGCCAGCAGCTTCTGGGACAGGGTAAATGAGCAGTACTTC
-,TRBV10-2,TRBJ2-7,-,CASSENDSHEQYF,TGCGCCAGCAGTGAGAACGACAGCCACGAGCAGTACTTC
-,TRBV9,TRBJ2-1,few,CASSADSQPYNEQFF,TGTGCCAGCAGCGCCGACTCCCAGCCCTACAATGAGCAGTTCTTC
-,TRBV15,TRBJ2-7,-,CATSRGTGKYF,TGTGCCACCAGCAGGGGGACGGGCAAGTACTTC
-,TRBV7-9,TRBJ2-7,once,CASSFPRETYEQYF,TGTGCCAGCAGCTTCCCCCGGGAGACCTACGAGCAGTACTTC
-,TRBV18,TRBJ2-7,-,CASSPPQIHEQYF,TGTGCCAGCTCACCACCACAGATCCACGAGCAGTACTTC
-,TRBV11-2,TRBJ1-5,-,CASSPDITTVDQPQHF,TGTGCCAGCAGCCCAGACATCACCACTGTGGATCAGCCCCAGCATTTT
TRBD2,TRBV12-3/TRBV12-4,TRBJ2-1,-,CASSPGTSGANEQFF,TGTGCCAGCAGTCCCGGGACTAGCGGGGCCAATGAGCAGTTCTTC
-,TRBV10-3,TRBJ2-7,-,CAIMRGGGGATILMDEQYF,TGTGCCATCATGAGAGGAGGGGGGGGAGCTACGATTCTTATGGACGAGCAGTACTTC
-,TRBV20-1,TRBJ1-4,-,CSARDEAATNEKLFF,TGCAGTGCTAGAGATGAGGCAGCAACTAATGAAAAACTGTTTTTT
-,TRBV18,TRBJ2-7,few,CASSPPVNGVYEQYF,TGTGCCAGCTCACCACCGGTAAATGGAGTCTACGAGCAGTACTTC
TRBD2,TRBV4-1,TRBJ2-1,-,CASSPRKIAGGPHEQFF,TGCGCCAGCAGCCCTCGCAAGATAGCGGGAGGGCCCCATGAGCAGTTCTTC
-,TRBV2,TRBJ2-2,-,CASSKLEGGELFF,TGTGCCAGCAGCAAACTAGAGGGCGGGGAGCTGTTTTTT
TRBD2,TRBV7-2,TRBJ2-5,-,CASSLVPSGRRETQYF,TGTGCCAGCAGCTTAGTGCCTAGCGGGAGGAGAGAGACCCAGTACTTC
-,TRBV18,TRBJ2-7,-,CASSPPNGEQYF,TGTGCCAGCTCACCACCAAATGGGGAGCAGTACTTC
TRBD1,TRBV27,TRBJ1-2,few,CASSPGQGGTFNYGYTF,TGTGCCAGCAGTCCGGGACAGGGAGGAACCTTCAACTATGGCTACACCTTC
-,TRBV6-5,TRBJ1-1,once,CASSYGGRRDHADEAFF,TGTGCCAGCAGTTACGGGGGGCGGAGGGACCATGCGGATGAAGCTTTCTTT
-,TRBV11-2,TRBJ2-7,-,CASSLGVGDYEQYF,TGTGCCAGCAGCTTGGGGGTGGGGGACTACGAGCAGTACTTC
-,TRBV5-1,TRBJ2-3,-,CASRESSGTDTQYF,TGCGCCAGCCGGGAGTCCTCAGGCACAGATACGCAGTATTTT
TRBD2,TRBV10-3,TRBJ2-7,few,CAISLLGTRLEQYF,TGTGCCATCAGCCTCTTAGGGACTAGGCTCGAGCAGTACTTC
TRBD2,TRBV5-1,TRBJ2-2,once,CASSYTSAGELFF,TGCGCCAGCAGCTACACTAGCGCCGGGGAGCTGTTTTTT
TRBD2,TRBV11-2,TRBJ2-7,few,CVSSQPPLGLAALTPYNEQYF,TGTGTCAGCAGCCAGCCGCCGTTGGGACTAGCGGCCCTAACCCCCTACAATGAGCAGTACTTC
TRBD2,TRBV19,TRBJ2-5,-,CASSIKLAGPGATQYF,TGTGCCAGTAGTATAAAACTAGCGGGACCAGGGGCGACCCAGTACTTC
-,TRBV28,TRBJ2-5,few,CASSPMSGGQETQYF,TGTGCCAGCAGTCCAATGTCCGGGGGCCAAGAGACCCAGTACTTC
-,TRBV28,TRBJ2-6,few,CASSYPPGANVLTF,TGTGCCAGCAGTTATCCCCCCGGGGCCAACGTCCTGACTTTC
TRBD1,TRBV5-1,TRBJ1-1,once,CASSLWTDRGTEAFF,TGCGCCAGCAGCTTGTGGACTGACAGGGGCACTGAAGCTTTCTTT
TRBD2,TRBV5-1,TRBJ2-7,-,CASSLLSGSSYNEQYF,TGCGCCAGCAGCCTCCTTAGCGGGAGTTCCTACAATGAGCAGTACTTC
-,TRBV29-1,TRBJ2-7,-,CSVRFLKGYYEQYF,TGCAGCGTCCGATTCTTGAAGGGGTACTACGAGCAGTACTTC
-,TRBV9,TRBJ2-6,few,CASSMGPGANVLTF,TGTGCCAGCAGCATGGGGCCTGGGGCCAACGTCCTGACTTTC
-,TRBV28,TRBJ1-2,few,CASNDGPGRGYTF,TGTGCCAGCAACGACGGGCCCGGACGGGGCTACACCTTC
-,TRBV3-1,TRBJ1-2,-,CASGLAGRMIYGYTF,TGTGCCAGCGGCCTCGCCGGACGGATGATCTATGGCTACACCTTC
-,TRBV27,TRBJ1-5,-,CASSLYGSNQPQHF,TGTGCCAGCAGTTTATATGGCAGCAATCAGCCCCAGCATTTT
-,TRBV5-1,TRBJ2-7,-,CASSLSVGSNEQYF,TGCGCCAGCAGTCTGTCAGTCGGGTCCAATGAGCAGTACTTC
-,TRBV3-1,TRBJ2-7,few,CASSSTGGISYEQYF,TGTGCCAGCAGCTCCACTGGTGGCATTTCCTACGAGCAGTACTTC
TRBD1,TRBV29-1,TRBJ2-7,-,CSVGRGPSYEQYF,TGCAGCGTTGGCAGGGGGCCGTCCTACGAGCAGTACTTC